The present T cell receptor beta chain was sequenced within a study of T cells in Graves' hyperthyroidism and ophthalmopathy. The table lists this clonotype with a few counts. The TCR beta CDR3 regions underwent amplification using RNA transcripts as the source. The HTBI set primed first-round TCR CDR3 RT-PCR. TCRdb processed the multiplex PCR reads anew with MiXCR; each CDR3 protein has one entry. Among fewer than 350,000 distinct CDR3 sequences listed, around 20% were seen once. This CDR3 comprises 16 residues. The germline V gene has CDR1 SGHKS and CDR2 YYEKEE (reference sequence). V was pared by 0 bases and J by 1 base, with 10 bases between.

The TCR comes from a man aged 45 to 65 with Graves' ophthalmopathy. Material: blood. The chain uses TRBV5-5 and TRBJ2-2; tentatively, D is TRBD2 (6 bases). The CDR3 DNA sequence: TGTGCCAGCAGCTTGGAGGCGGGAATGAACACCGGGGAGCTGTTTTTT. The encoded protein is CASSLEAGMNTGELFF.